The next 6 T cell receptor beta chains were all read from a single sample in a study of T cell responses to AZD1222 COVID-19 vaccine. Sequenced by immunoSEQ multiplex PCR; TCRdb stores in-frame clones only, minus some. This table holds over 85,000 clones, around 80% found once. Sequences were derived from peripheral blood, sampled on day 0 of AZD1222 vaccination. Receptor source: an adult in good health.

The CDR3 DNA follows: TGTGCCAGCAGCTTAGTGGGTGGCAGGGGGCCAGATACGCAGTATTTT. It yields the protein CASSLVGGRGPDTQYF. The genes are TRBV11-2 and TRBJ2-3; 8 bases line up with TRBD1. The V gene's germline CDR1 is SGHAT and CDR2 FQNNGV. J gave up 4 bases and V 1 base, and 7 bases lay outside the gene matches. The length of the CDR3 is 16 residues.

The V and J genes are TRBV7-2 and TRBJ1-1, with D possibly being TRBD1 (6 bases). The CDR3 is 14 amino acids. The germline V gene has CDR1 SGHTA and CDR2 FQGNSA. Trimming removed 5 bases from V and 0 bases from J, with 10 bases in between. CDR3 DNA sequence: TGTGCCAGCAGCCTACAGGGATTGAACACTGAAGCTTTCTTT. As protein: CASSLQGLNTEAFF.

The gene calls are TRBV5-4 and TRBJ2-5, with D possibly being TRBD1 or TRBD2 (5 bases each). Between the trimmed V and J ends, which lost 4 bases and 2 bases, there was a span of 12 bases. Germline CDR1 SGHNT, CDR2 YYREEE (reference sequence). This CDR3 has 14 residues. The CDR3 loop reads CASSPKGTQETQYF. The DNA for the CDR3 is TGTGCCAGCAGCCCGAAGGGGACGCAAGAGACCCAGTACTTC.

This clone was counted only a few times. The rearrangement uses TRBV4-3 and TRBJ2-2; D call uncertain. The CDR3 sequence is 14 residues long. In germline, CDR1 is LGHNA, CDR2 YSLEER. V lost 4 bases to trimming and J lost 6 bases, with 12 bases between them. CDR3: CASSRTVTSGELFF. The CDR3, as DNA: TGCGCCAGCAGCCGAACCGTAACTTCCGGGGAGCTGTTTTTT.

The chain couples TRBV7-9 to TRBJ1-2, with D unresolved. The CDR3 has 14 residues. The V gene's germline CDR1 is SEHNR and CDR2 FQNEAQ (reference sequence). Trimming removed 5 bases at V and 0 bases at J, with 10 bases between. This chain's CDR3 is CASSPRAANYGYTF. CDR3 nucleotide sequence: TGTGCCAGCAGCCCCCGGGCGGCTAACTATGGCTACACCTTC.

The genes are TRBV7-9 and TRBJ2-3; 10 positions agree with TRBD1. Germline V gene sequence: CDR1 SEHNR, CDR2 FQNEAQ (reference sequence). The CDR3 extends over 16 amino acids. V was pared by 5 bases and J by 3 bases, with 8 bases of the junction left unmatched. The CDR3 loop reads CASSDRDRGKTDTQYF. Here the CDR3 DNA reads TGTGCCAGCAGCGACCGGGACAGGGGTAAAACAGATACGCAGTATTTT.